This TCR beta chain appears in the sequencing data of a study of T-cell reconstitution after alpha-beta-depleted transplantation in children. This clonotype was recorded at least ten times. Using unique molecular identifiers, the investigators prepared the TCRbeta library. MiXCR, run by TCRdb on the PCR reads, gives a single entry per CDR3 protein. The top ten hold about 4.2% of the sample, which has over 550,000 distinct CDR3 sequences, about 10% seen once. The germline CDR1 and CDR2 sequences are SEHNR and FQNEAQ (reference sequence). V was cut by 6 bases and J by 3 bases, with 14 bases left in between. This CDR3 has 14 amino acids.

Source: PBMCs from the stem cell graft donor, taken from the stem cell graft. The V gene is TRBV7-9, the J gene TRBJ1-1; maybe TRBD1 (5 bases). This receptor was taken from a human donor who donated a stem cell graft to a child with acute myeloid leukemia. The CDR3 DNA reads as TGTGCCAGCAGTTCCGGGACCATCGACACTGAAGCTTTCTTT. It codes for CASSSGTIDTEAFF. The whole variable domain, remainder taken from reference TRBV7-9 and TRBJ1-1, is DTGVSQNPRHKITKRGQNVTFRCDPISEHNRLYWYRQTLGQGPEFLTYFQNEAQLEKSRLLSDRFSAERPKGSFSTLEIQRTEQGDSAMYLCASSSGTIDTEAFFGQGTRLTVV.